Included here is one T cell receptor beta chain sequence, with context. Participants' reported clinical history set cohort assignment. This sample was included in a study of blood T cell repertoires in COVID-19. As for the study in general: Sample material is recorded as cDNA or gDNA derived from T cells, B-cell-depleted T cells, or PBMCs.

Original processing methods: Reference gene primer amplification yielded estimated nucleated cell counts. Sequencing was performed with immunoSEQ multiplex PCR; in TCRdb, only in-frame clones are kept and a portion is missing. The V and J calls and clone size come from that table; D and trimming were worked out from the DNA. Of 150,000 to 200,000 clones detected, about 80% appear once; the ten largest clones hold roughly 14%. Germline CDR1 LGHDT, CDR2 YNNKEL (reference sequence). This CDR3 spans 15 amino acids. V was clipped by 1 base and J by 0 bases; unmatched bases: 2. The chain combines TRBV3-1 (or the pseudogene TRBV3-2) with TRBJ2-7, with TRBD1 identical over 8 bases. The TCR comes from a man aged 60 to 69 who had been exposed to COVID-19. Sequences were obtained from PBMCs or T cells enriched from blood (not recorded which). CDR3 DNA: TGTGCCAGCAGCCAAGGGACAGGGATCTCCTACGAGCAGTACTTC. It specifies CASSQGTGISYEQYF.